The 24 T cell receptor beta chains below come from one sample, sequenced in a study of T-cell reconstitution after alpha-beta-depleted transplantation in children. It was with unique molecular identifiers that the TCRbeta library was prepared. TCRdb itself ran the PCR reads through MiXCR, one entry per CDR3 protein. The sample has 200,000 to 250,000 distinct CDR3 sequences; approximately 12% are singletons. Material: PBMCs from the stem cell graft donor, obtained from the stem cell graft. Every receptor here comes from a human donor who donated a stem cell graft to a child with acute lymphoblastic leukemia.

Many counts were recorded for this clonotype. The chain carries TRBV20-1 and TRBJ2-5, with D possibly matching TRBD1 (5 bases). Germline V gene data show CDR1 as DFQATT and CDR2 as SNEGSKA (reference sequence). Trimming left V 4 bases short and J 4 bases short, with 13 bases between. The CDR3 consists of 13 residues. The CDR3 nucleotides read TGCAGTGCTATATACAGGCGTCTAGAGACCCAGTACTTC. This translates into CSAIYRRLETQYF.

This clonotype came up many times. The CDR3 coding sequence is TGTGCCAGCAGTGATTTCCTCTACGAGCAGTACTTC. It translates to CASSDFLYEQYF. The V call is TRBV6-1, the J call TRBJ2-7; D uncertain. The CDR3 runs 12 residues. Trimming stripped 3 bases from V and 3 bases from J, with 6 bases between. CDR1 is MNHNS, CDR2 SASEGT, per germline.

This clonotype was found many times. The chain carries TRBV20-1 and TRBJ2-5, with D unclear. This CDR3 comprises 16 residues. Trimming took 5 bases from V and 2 from J, leaving 21 bases between them. Germline V gene lookup returns CDR1 DFQATT and CDR2 SNEGSKA (reference sequence). The CDR3 nucleotides read TGCAGTGCTTTCCATCCACTAAACCCAGTACAAGAGACCCAGTACTTC. It is translated as CSAFHPLNPVQETQYF.

This clonotype was seen ten or more times. The V call is TRBV6-6, the J call TRBJ2-1; possibly TRBD1 for D (5 bases). The CDR3 is 16 residues long. V lost 5 bases, J lost 4 bases, and 18 bases lay in between. In germline, CDR1 is MNHNY, CDR2 SVGAGI (reference sequence). CDR3 amino acids: CASSRHTRQIYNEQFF. The CDR3 DNA follows: TGTGCCAGCAGTCGCCATACCAGACAGATTTACAATGAGCAGTTCTTC.

This clonotype was counted at least ten times. CDR3: CASSLGTEDEQYF. The CDR3 bases are TGCGCCAGCAGCTTGGGAACCGAGGACGAGCAGTACTTC. V usage is TRBV5-1 and J usage is TRBJ2-7, with D unresolved. The V gene's germline CDR1 is SGHRS and CDR2 YFSETQ. CDR3 length: 13 residues. Between the trimmed V and J ends, which lost 0 bases and 5 bases, there was a span of 9 bases.

The CDR3 loop is CASSPRGGYTGELFF. The CDR3 DNA is TGTGCCAGCAGCCCCCGGGGGGGATACACCGGGGAGCTGTTTTTT. The chain is built from TRBV7-2 and TRBJ2-2, with 8 bases that match TRBD2. V was pared by 5 bases and J by 3 bases, with 5 bases of the junction left unmatched. The CDR3 has 15 residues. Germline V CDR1 and CDR2: SGHTA, FQGNSA.

This clonotype was counted at least ten times. The CDR3: CASSLDLAGTSYEQYF. CDR3 nucleotides: TGTGCCAGCAGCTTAGATCTAGCGGGTACTTCCTACGAGCAGTACTTC. The V and J genes are TRBV11-2 and TRBJ2-7, with 8 bases fitting TRBD2. V lost 0 bases, J lost 1 base, and 5 bases stayed unmatched. Looked up from germline, CDR1 is SGHAT and CDR2 is FQNNGV. The CDR3 sequence is 16 residues long.

This chain links TRBV27 with TRBJ1-2, with 7 bases fitting TRBD1. CDR1 is MNHEY, CDR2 SMNVEV, per germline (reference sequence). The CDR3 is made up of 17 amino acids. J lost 6 bases, V lost 5 bases, and 18 bases had no gene match. CDR3 sequence: CASSLEGQRSHRDGYTF. The CDR3 nucleotides read TGTGCCAGCAGTCTCGAGGGACAGAGGAGTCATAGGGATGGCTACACCTTC.

This clonotype was observed at least ten times. This chain joins TRBV5-1 and TRBJ2-3; 10 nucleotides agree with TRBD2. The CDR3 covers 16 residues. V gave up 1 base and J gave up 6 bases; unmatched junction bases: 8. CDR1 and CDR2 from the germline V gene are SGHRS and YFSETQ. The CDR3 bases are TGCGCCAGCAGCTTGACTAGCGGGATGGGAATGGATACGCAGTATTTT. Protein: CASSLTSGMGMDTQYF.

At least ten counts were recorded for this clonotype. This chain uses TRBV29-1 with TRBJ1-5; D gene ambiguous. This CDR3 is built from 14 residues. Germline V gene data show CDR1 as SQVTM and CDR2 as ANQGSEA. Deletions cut 5 bases from V and 0 bases from J, with 11 bases between. CDR3 protein: CSVRDDYSNQPQHF. CDR3 nucleotides: TGCAGCGTTAGAGACGATTATAGCAATCAGCCCCAGCATTTT.

Ten or more counts support this clonotype. The chain employs TRBV12-3 or TRBV12-4 and TRBJ2-1, with TRBD1 matching 9 bases. This CDR3 has 15 residues. Losses at the gene ends were 3 bases for V and 7 bases for J; bases not matched to a gene: 7. The CDR3 loop reads CASSFRQGVGNEQFF. The DNA of the CDR3 is TGTGCCAGCAGTTTTAGACAGGGGGTTGGGAATGAGCAGTTCTTC.

The V call is TRBV25-1, the J call TRBJ2-5; either TRBD1 or TRBD2 may supply D (6 bases each). There are 18 residues in the CDR3. The ends were cut back, 1 base at V and 5 bases at J, with 23 bases in the middle. The V gene's germline CDR1 is MGHDK and CDR2 SYGVNS. The CDR3 DNA is TGTGCCAGCAGTGAATTTGTTCTTACCGGGGGCGTAAGGGAGACCCAGTACTTC. Translation: CASSEFVLTGGVRETQYF.

This clonotype was detected many times. The V and J genes are TRBV6-2 or TRBV6-3 and TRBJ2-2, with D maybe TRBD2 (6 bases). From germline, CDR1 is MNHEY and CDR2 SVGEGT. Trimming took 4 bases from V and 4 from J, leaving 13 bases between them. This CDR3 has 15 amino acids. The CDR3 here is CASSSPFGGTGELFF. The DNA of the CDR3 is TGTGCCAGCAGTTCCCCTTTCGGGGGCACCGGGGAGCTGTTTTTT.

This clonotype was recorded a few times. The chain combines TRBV28 with TRBJ2-3; 10 bases match TRBD1. In germline, CDR1 is MDHEN, CDR2 SYDVKM. This CDR3 region has 16 residues. The V gene end was trimmed by 3 bases and the J gene end by 3 bases; junction bases not matched to a gene: 6. DNA of the CDR3: TGTGCCAGCAGTTTTCAACCGGGACAGGGGACAGATACGCAGTATTTT. As protein: CASSFQPGQGTDTQYF.

This clonotype was counted at least ten times. The genes are TRBV30 and TRBJ2-3, with 9 bases aligning to TRBD2. CDR3 length equals 15 residues. Trimming removed 3 bases from V and 0 bases from J; junction bases left unmatched: 4. In germline, CDR1 is GTSNPN, CDR2 SVGIG (reference sequence). CDR3 protein: CAWSAGLASTDTQYF. The CDR3 region has the DNA TGTGCCTGGAGCGCAGGACTAGCGAGCACAGATACGCAGTATTTT.

Many counts were recorded for this clonotype. The V call is TRBV6-1, the J call TRBJ2-1, with D perhaps matching TRBD2 (6 bases). Trimming cost V 2 bases and J 15 bases, with 14 bases left between them. Looked up from germline, CDR1 is MNHNS and CDR2 is SASEGT. CDR3 size: 12 residues. CDR3 residues: CASSELGGPRFF. Written as DNA, the CDR3 is TGTGCCAGCAGTGAATTGGGGGGTCCCCGGTTCTTC.

In regard to this clonotype: Possible read error: a much larger clone is one base away. This chain uses TRBV7-8 with TRBJ2-7; 11 nucleotides align to TRBD1. Per germline, CDR1 SGHVS and CDR2 FQNEAQ. The CDR3 covers 14 residues. This chain's CDR3 is CASSPRTGGYGQYF. CDR3 DNA: TGTGCCAGCAGCCCTAGGACAGGGGGCTACGGGCAGTACTTC.

This clonotype came up many times. The chain carries TRBV12-3 or TRBV12-4 and TRBJ2-7; D may be TRBD1 (5 bases). Between the trimmed V and J ends, which lost 0 bases and 4 bases, there was a span of 10 bases. The CDR3 is made up of 14 amino acids. CDR3 residues: CASSLARVKYEQYF. Written as DNA, the CDR3 is TGTGCCAGCAGTTTAGCCAGGGTTAAGTACGAGCAGTACTTC.

On this clonotype: A much larger clonotype is one base distant, so this may be a read error. This chain connects TRBV29-1 to TRBJ1-1; D is unresolved. CDR1 is SQVTM, CDR2 ANQGSEA, per germline. V was pared by 7 bases and J by 1 base, with 19 bases between. The CDR3 is 15 residues long. The CDR3: CSADLYWSGNTEAFF. In nucleotides, the CDR3 is TGCAGCGCTGACCTGTATTGGTCAGGGAACACTGAAGCTTTCTTT.

The rearrangement joins TRBV4-2 to TRBJ1-2, with D tentatively TRBD1 (5 bases). Germline CDR1 and CDR2: LGHNA and YNFKEQ. The CDR3 totals 15 residues. Trimming shortened V by 0 bases and J by 5 bases, and 13 bases separated the two germline ends. CDR3 nucleotide sequence: TGTGCCAGCAGCCAAGAAAAGAAGACAGTATATGGCTACACCTTC. Protein product: CASSQEKKTVYGYTF.

This clonotype was detected ten times or more. The CDR3 sequence: CASSFGPNTEAFF. The CDR3 region has the DNA TGTGCCAGCAGCTTCGGACCTAACACTGAAGCTTTCTTT. The chain couples TRBV9 to TRBJ1-1, with D unclear. Germline CDR1 is SGDLS and CDR2 is YYNGEE. CDR3 length: 13 amino acids. Deletions cut 4 bases from V and 2 bases from J, with 9 bases between.

The chain joins TRBV30 to TRBJ1-4, with 9 nucleotides matching TRBD1. The CDR3 length is 14 residues. Germline values: CDR1 GTSNPN, CDR2 SVGIG (reference sequence). V lost 2 bases, J lost 5 bases, and 3 bases stayed unmatched. CDR3 DNA: TGTGCCTGGAGTATACAGGGGGCAAATGAAAAACTGTTTTTT. Translating gives CAWSIQGANEKLFF.

This clonotype was seen at least ten times. The chain recombines TRBV20-1 with TRBJ2-1; D call uncertain. The CDR3 is 11 amino acids. Deletions cut 8 bases from V and 6 bases from J, with 11 bases between. Germline CDR1 reads DFQATT; CDR2 reads SNEGSKA (reference sequence). CDR3 in amino acids: CSPDSGNEQFF. CDR3 DNA sequence: TGCAGTCCTGACTCCGGCAATGAGCAGTTCTTC.

The sample holds many counts of this clonotype. An end of the junction differs from the germline gene, which may be a read error. The chain joins TRBV7-7 to TRBJ2-1; D gene unclear. Germline CDR1 SSHAT, CDR2 FNYEAQ (reference sequence). This CDR3 has 15 amino acids. The CDR3 region has the DNA TGTGCTAGCAGCCCTCACCTCGGGTCCTACAATGAGCAGTTCTTC. It translates to CASSPHLGSYNEQFF.